The 21 T cell receptor beta chains presented below share a single source sample, sequenced in a study of blood T cells in healthy people across ages. Together with a sample-barcoded 5' primer, a J-beta primer mix was included in a second PCR lasting roughly 6 to 12 cycles. TCRdb ran MiXCR on the 5' RACE reads and lists one entry per CDR3 protein. Of over 600,000 distinct CDR3 sequences listed, about 21% were seen once; the top ten hold 3.5% to 4%. Sample: blood. Receptors were obtained from a man aged 70 or older in good health.

This clonotype has just a few counts. The V and J genes are TRBV4-3 and TRBJ2-4; D is unclear. Trimming took off 0 bases at V and 1 base at J, with 7 bases between the two ends. The CDR3 is 15 residues long. Germline CDR1 LGHNA, CDR2 YSLEER. The CDR3 DNA is TGCGCCAGCAGCCAAGATCGTGGGGCCAAAAACATTCAGTACTTC. Residues: CASSQDRGAKNIQYF.

This clonotype was counted between two and nine times. This chain joins TRBV29-1 and TRBJ2-7, with 15 bases that match TRBD2. The CDR3 spans 16 residues. The germline V gene has CDR1 SQVTM and CDR2 ANQGSEA. With V trimmed by 3 bases and J by 3 bases, 6 bases remained unmatched. CDR3 bases: TGCAGCGTTGACGTTGGACTAGCGGGAGGGTTCTACGAGCAGTACTTC. Protein product: CSVDVGLAGGFYEQYF.

This clonotype has a handful of counts. This chain connects TRBV15 to TRBJ1-5; a possible D gene is TRBD1 (5 bases). CDR3 size: 14 residues. Trimming took off 0 bases at V and 2 bases at J, with 5 bases between the two ends. Germline assignment: CDR1 LNHNV and CDR2 YYDKDF (reference sequence). Here the CDR3 DNA reads TGTGCCACCAGCAGAGAAGGGGGCAATCAGCCCCAGCATTTT. Its translation: CATSREGGNQPQHF.

In this sample, this clonotype turned up a few times. The chain is built from TRBV7-2 and TRBJ1-5; perhaps TRBD1 as D (5 bases). V was trimmed by 5 bases and J by 6 bases, leaving 8 bases between them. Germline values: CDR1 SGHTA, CDR2 FQGNSA. This CDR3 has 12 residues. The CDR3, as DNA: TGTGCCAGCAGCCACGGGACTCAGCCCCAGCATTTT. Encoded protein: CASSHGTQPQHF. The complete variable domain, with remaining parts taken from reference TRBV7-2 and TRBJ1-5, reads GAGVSQSPSNKVTEKGKDVELRCDPISGHTALYWYRQSLGQGLEFLIYFQGNSAPDKSGLPSDRFSAERTGGSVSTLTIQRTQQEDSAVYLCASSHGTQPQHFGDGTRLSIL.

The genes are TRBV30 and TRBJ1-1, with D perhaps TRBD1 (6 bases). From germline, CDR1 is GTSNPN and CDR2 SVGIG (reference sequence). The ends were cut back, 8 bases at V and 4 bases at J, with 14 bases in the middle. The CDR3 has 12 amino acids. This CDR3 reads CATVGGGTEAFF. The CDR3 nucleotides read TGTGCCACGGTAGGGGGGGGCACTGAAGCTTTCTTT.

This clonotype occurred a few times. The chain joins TRBV12-3 or TRBV12-4 to TRBJ2-2, with D possibly called TRBD1 or TRBD2 (7 bases each). The CDR3 loop spans 15 amino acids. V lost 6 bases to trimming and J lost 5 bases, with 16 bases between them. CDR3 sequence (DNA): TGTGCCAGCAGGCCGACAGGGAGGGAGACCGGGGAGCTGTTTTTT. Encoded protein: CASRPTGRETGELFF.

The rearrangement uses TRBV28 and TRBJ2-5; 13 bases match TRBD2. The CDR3 is made up of 16 amino acids. CDR1 is MDHEN and CDR2 is SYDVKM in the germline V gene. V lost 6 bases to trimming and J lost 5 bases; unmatched junction nucleotides: 9. The CDR3 loop reads CASSPLAGGPWETQYF. The CDR3 region has the DNA TGTGCCAGCAGCCCACTAGCGGGGGGGCCATGGGAGACCCAGTACTTC.

This clonotype was counted a single time. The rearrangement uses TRBV9 and TRBJ1-1, with a possible D match to TRBD1 (5 bases). CDR3 size: 14 residues. Germline-derived CDR1 and CDR2 are SGDLS and YYNGEE. V gave up 3 bases and J gave up 4 bases, with 13 bases separating them. DNA for the CDR3: TGTGCCAGCAGCGGGCAGGGATGGGGCACTGAAGCTTTCTTT. Amino acids: CASSGQGWGTEAFF.

This clonotype was found a few times. The V and J genes are TRBV7-2 and TRBJ2-1; D gene ambiguous. The V gene lost 2 bases and the J gene lost 4 bases, with 9 bases spanning the gap. CDR1 SGHTA and CDR2 FQGNSA come from the germline V gene. The CDR3 consists of 14 residues. The CDR3, as DNA: TGTGCCAGCAGCTTACTCCTAACGTACAATGAGCAGTTCTTC. Its translation: CASSLLLTYNEQFF. The full variable domain, rest sourced from reference TRBV7-2 and TRBJ2-1, is GAGVSQSPSNKVTEKGKDVELRCDPISGHTALYWYRQSLGQGLEFLIYFQGNSAPDKSGLPSDRFSAERTGGSVSTLTIQRTQQEDSAVYLCASSLLLTYNEQFFGPGTRLTVL.

This clonotype has a handful of counts. This chain connects TRBV29-1 to TRBJ2-1, with 10 bases identical to TRBD2. The V gene end was trimmed by 2 bases and the J gene end by 6 bases; junction bases not matched to a gene: 10. The CDR3 consists of 16 residues. CDR1 and CDR2 from the germline V gene are SQVTM and ANQGSEA. CDR3 protein: CSVEPQLSGRANEQFF. CDR3 coding DNA: TGCAGCGTTGAACCCCAATTGAGCGGGAGGGCCAATGAGCAGTTCTTC.

This clonotype was counted only a few times. V gene TRBV6-2 or TRBV6-3 combines with J gene TRBJ2-5, with TRBD2 identical over 10 bases. The better agreement between TRBJ2-1 and the DNA end casts doubt on the J call. The CDR3 covers 16 residues. Germline V gene data show CDR1 as MNHEY and CDR2 as SVGEGT. The CDR3 here is CASRGIAGGLFHEQFF. The CDR3 DNA follows: TGTGCCAGCAGGGGGATAGCGGGAGGTCTATTCCATGAGCAGTTCTTC.

This clonotype was picked up a small number of times. The chain is built from TRBV28 and TRBJ2-7; D is possibly TRBD1 (5 bases). Germline CDR1 MDHEN, CDR2 SYDVKM. The CDR3 has 13 residues. V was shortened by 2 bases and J by 4 bases, with 9 bases between the two germline ends. This CDR3 is CASSLTGEYEQYF. CDR3 sequence (DNA): TGTGCCAGCAGTTTAACAGGAGAGTACGAGCAGTACTTC.

The chain recombines TRBV11-2 with TRBJ1-4; TRBD1 matches at 9 bases. V was pared by 5 bases and J by 3 bases, with 4 bases of the junction left unmatched. The germline CDR1 and CDR2 sequences are SGHAT and FQNNGV. This CDR3 has 15 amino acids. The CDR3 here is CASSEQGASNEKLFF. The CDR3 DNA follows: TGTGCCAGCAGCGAACAGGGGGCGTCTAATGAAAAACTGTTTTTT.

V gene TRBV25-1 combines with J gene TRBJ2-3, with 10 bases identical to TRBD1. The CDR3 consists of 16 residues. CDR1 is MGHDK, CDR2 SYGVNS, per germline. V shed 3 bases, J shed 5 bases, and the junction held 8 bases outside the gene matches. Here the CDR3 reads CASSDPGTGEKDTQYF. The CDR3 bases are TGTGCCAGCAGTGACCCAGGGACAGGGGAGAAAGATACGCAGTATTTT.

This clonotype was detected ten times or more. This sequence joins TRBV7-2 and TRBJ2-3; 9 bases are a match to TRBD1. CDR3 length equals 15 residues. J was trimmed by 2 bases and V by 5 bases; bases with no gene match: 5. Germline assignment: CDR1 SGHTA and CDR2 FQGNSA. The DNA for the CDR3 is TGTGCCAGCAGCCTTACAGGGGGCGACACAGATACGCAGTATTTT. The encoded protein is CASSLTGGDTDTQYF.

The chain joins TRBV18 to TRBJ1-5; weak D call: TRBD1 (6 bases). From germline, CDR1 is KGHSH and CDR2 LQKENI. The CDR3 length is 15 residues. V dropped 3 bases and J dropped 4 bases, with 13 bases sitting between them. The CDR3 region has the DNA TGTGCCAGCTCACCGGCCGGGGGCAGGAATCAGCCCCAGCATTTT. Protein: CASSPAGGRNQPQHF.

As concerns this clonotype: A read error may produce the germline difference seen at one junction end. The chain recombines TRBV28 with TRBJ1-4; 10 bases map to TRBD1. The CDR3 covers 12 residues. Germline CDR1 reads MDHEN; CDR2 reads SYDVKM. The CDR3 loop is CASSFSSGTGVF. CDR3 coding DNA: TGTGCCAGCAGTTTTTCCTCCGGGACAGGGGTTTTT.

The V and J genes are TRBV2 and TRBJ2-5; 7 bases map to TRBD1. The DNA end is a closer match to TRBJ2-7, so the J assignment may be wrong. Germline lookup yields CDR1 SNHLY and CDR2 FYNNEI. The length of the CDR3 is 13 residues. CDR3 sequence reads: CASRLDREYEQYF. As DNA, the CDR3 is TGTGCCAGCAGGCTCGACAGGGAATACGAGCAGTACTTC.

This clonotype was seen only once. CDR3 loop: CASSQDFGTSGRLDEQYF. In DNA form, the CDR3 reads TGTGCCAGCAGCCAAGACTTCGGGACTAGCGGGAGGTTGGACGAGCAGTACTTC. This chain links TRBV4-2 with TRBJ2-7; 15 positions match TRBD2. The V and J ends lost 0 bases and 5 bases, in that order; junction bases with no gene match: 8. Germline V gene sequence: CDR1 LGHNA, CDR2 YNFKEQ. This CDR3 has 18 residues.

This chain connects TRBV20-1 to TRBJ1-4; 9 bases match TRBD1. The CDR3 has 13 amino acids. CDR1 and CDR2 from the germline V gene are DFQATT and SNEGSKA (reference sequence). The trim removed 3 bases at V and 11 bases at J, leaving 7 bases unmatched. This chain's CDR3 is CSASRDREDKLFF. The CDR3 nucleotides are TGCAGTGCTAGTAGGGACAGGGAGGACAAACTGTTTTTT.

V and J are TRBV20-1 and TRBJ2-7; D gene unclear. V shed 3 bases and J shed 6 bases, with 12 bases lying between them. Germline CDR1 DFQATT, CDR2 SNEGSKA (reference sequence). CDR3 length equals 12 residues. The CDR3 coding sequence is TGCAGTGCTAGGGAGTCAGCTTCCGAGCAGTACTTC. Its translation: CSARESASEQYF.